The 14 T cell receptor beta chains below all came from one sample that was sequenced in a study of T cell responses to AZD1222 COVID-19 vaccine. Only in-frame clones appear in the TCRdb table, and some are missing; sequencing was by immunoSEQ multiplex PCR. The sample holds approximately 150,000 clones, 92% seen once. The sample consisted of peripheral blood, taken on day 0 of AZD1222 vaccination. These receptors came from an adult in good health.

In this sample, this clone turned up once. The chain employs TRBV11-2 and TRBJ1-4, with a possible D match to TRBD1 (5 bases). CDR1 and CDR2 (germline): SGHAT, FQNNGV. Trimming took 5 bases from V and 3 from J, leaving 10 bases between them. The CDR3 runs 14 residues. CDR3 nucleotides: TGTGCCAGCAGCCCGAGACAGCCTAATGAAAAACTGTTTTTT. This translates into CASSPRQPNEKLFF. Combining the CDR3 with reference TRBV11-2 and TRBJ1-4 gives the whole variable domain EAGVAQSPRYKIIEKRQSVAFWCNPISGHATLYWYQQILGQGPKLLIQFQNNGVVDDSQLPKDRFSAERLKGVDSTLKIQPAKLEDSAVYLCASSPRQPNEKLFFGSGTQLSVL.

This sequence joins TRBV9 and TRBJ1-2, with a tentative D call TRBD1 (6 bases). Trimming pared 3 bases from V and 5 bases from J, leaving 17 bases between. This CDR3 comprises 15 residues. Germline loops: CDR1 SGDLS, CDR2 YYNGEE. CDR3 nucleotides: TGTGCCAGCAGCGCCCAAACCGGGACATCATATGGCTACACCTTC. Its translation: CASSAQTGTSYGYTF.

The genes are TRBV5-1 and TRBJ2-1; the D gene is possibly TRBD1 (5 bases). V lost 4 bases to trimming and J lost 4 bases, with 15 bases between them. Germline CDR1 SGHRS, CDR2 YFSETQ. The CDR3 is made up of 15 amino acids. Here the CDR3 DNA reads TGCGCCAGCAGCCCCGACAGAGAAGGGTACAATGAGCAGTTCTTC. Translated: CASSPDREGYNEQFF.

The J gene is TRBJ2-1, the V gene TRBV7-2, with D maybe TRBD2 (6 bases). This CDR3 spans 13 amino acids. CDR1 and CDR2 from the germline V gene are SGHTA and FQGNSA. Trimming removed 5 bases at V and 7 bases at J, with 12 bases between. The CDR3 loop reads CASSGGGRNEQFF. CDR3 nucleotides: TGTGCCAGCAGCGGTGGGGGGAGGAATGAGCAGTTCTTC.

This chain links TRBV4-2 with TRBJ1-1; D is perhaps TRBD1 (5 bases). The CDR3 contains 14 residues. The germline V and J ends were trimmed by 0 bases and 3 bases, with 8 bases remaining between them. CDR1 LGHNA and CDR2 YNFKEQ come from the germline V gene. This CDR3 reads CASSQEGTDTEAFF. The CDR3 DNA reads TGTGCCAGCAGCCAAGAAGGGACGGACACTGAAGCTTTCTTT.

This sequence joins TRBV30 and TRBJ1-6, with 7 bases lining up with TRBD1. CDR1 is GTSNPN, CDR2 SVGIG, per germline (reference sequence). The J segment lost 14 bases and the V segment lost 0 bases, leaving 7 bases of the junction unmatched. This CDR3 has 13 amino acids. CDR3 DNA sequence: TGTGCCTGGAGTGTACTAGACAGGGCGTCCCTCCACTTT. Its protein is CAWSVLDRASLHF.

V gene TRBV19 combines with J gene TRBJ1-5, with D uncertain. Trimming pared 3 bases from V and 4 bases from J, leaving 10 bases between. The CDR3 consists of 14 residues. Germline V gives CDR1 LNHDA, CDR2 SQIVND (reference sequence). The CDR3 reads CASSMRGPNQPQHF. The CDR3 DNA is TGTGCCAGTAGTATGCGGGGTCCAAATCAGCCCCAGCATTTT.

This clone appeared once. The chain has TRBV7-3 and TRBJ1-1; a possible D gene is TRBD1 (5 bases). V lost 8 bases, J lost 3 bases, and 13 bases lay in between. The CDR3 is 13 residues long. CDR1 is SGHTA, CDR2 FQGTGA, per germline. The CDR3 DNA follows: TGTGCCAGCGGAAGGGGTATTGACACTGAAGCTTTCTTT. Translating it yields CASGRGIDTEAFF.

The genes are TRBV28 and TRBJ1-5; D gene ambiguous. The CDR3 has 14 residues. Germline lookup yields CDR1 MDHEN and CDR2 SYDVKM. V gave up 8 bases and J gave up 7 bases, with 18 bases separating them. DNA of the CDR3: TGTGCCAGCGTATCCATCGGATTCGGCCAGCCCCAGCATTTT. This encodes CASVSIGFGQPQHF.

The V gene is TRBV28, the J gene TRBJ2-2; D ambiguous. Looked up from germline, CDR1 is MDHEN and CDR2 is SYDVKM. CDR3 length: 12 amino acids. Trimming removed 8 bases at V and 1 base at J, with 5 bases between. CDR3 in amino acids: CASGENTGELFF. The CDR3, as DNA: TGTGCCAGCGGTGAGAACACCGGGGAGCTGTTTTTT.

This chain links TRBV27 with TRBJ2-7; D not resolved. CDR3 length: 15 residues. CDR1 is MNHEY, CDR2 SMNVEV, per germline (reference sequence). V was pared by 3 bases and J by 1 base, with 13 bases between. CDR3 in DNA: TGTGCCAGCAGTTTGTTGGGGTTTACTTCCTACGAGCAGTACTTC. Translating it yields CASSLLGFTSYEQYF.

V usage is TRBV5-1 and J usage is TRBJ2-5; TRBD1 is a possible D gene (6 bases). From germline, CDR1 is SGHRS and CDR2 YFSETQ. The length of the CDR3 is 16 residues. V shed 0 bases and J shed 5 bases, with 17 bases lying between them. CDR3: CASSLGGTAQGETQYF. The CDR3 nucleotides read TGCGCCAGCAGCTTGGGGGGAACAGCTCAGGGGGAGACCCAGTACTTC.

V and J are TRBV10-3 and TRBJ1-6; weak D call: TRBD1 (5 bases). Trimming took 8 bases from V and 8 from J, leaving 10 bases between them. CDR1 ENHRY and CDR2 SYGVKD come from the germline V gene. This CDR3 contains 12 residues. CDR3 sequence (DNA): TGTGCCATCGGCAGGGACGATTCACCCCTCCACTTT. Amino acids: CAIGRDDSPLHF.

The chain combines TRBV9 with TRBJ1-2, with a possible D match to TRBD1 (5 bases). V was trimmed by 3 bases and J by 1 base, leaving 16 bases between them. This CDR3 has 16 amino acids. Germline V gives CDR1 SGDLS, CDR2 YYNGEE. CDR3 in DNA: TGTGCCAGCAGCGCAAAAACAGGCTTTAGTAACTATGGCTACACCTTC. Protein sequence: CASSAKTGFSNYGYTF.